One TCR beta chain is described in this entry. The data are from a study of blood T cell repertoires in COVID-19. The overall study: Sites across the United States, Italy and Spain contributed samples from acute and convalescent COVID-19. PBMCs, B-cell-depleted T cells, or T cells provided the cDNA or gDNA that made up the material.

The length of the CDR3 is 17 residues. After removal of 3 bases from V and 5 bases from J, the junction contained 11 bases not matched to a gene. Germline V gives CDR1 KGHSH, CDR2 LQKENI. Per the study methods: Nucleated cell number was recorded as an estimate derived from reference gene primer amplification. Measured with immunoSEQ multiplex PCR; TCRdb has only the in-frame clones, and not every one. The V and J calls and clone size were taken over from that table, and D and trimming were inferred from the DNA. The sample shows about 250,000 clones, roughly four fifths of them seen only once. Sequencing was carried out using peripheral blood. The rearrangement uses TRBV18 and TRBJ1-2, with 11 bases matching TRBD1. The clonotype originates from a woman between 70 and 85 years old with acute or convalescent COVID-19. CDR3 nucleotide sequence: TGTGCCAGCTCACCTCGGGACAGGGGGTGGTCATGGTATGGCTACACCTTC. It is translated as CASSPRDRGWSWYGYTF.